A selection of T cell receptor beta chains follows, all from one sample in a study of memory B cells and T cells in multiple sclerosis. Clones were read by immunoSEQ multiplex PCR, and TCRdb kept only the in-frame ones, dropping some. This sample yields 12,000 to 15,000 clones, of which 69% are seen a single time; roughly 2.3% belongs to the top ten. Sample: memory (CD45RO+) CD4+ T cells from blood. These receptors came from a human donor with multiple sclerosis. The CDR3 runs from the conserved cysteine through the conserved F or W. A D gene is named only where the DNA matches it firmly. Not all rows give a size; the values are once, few, many and, for expanded clones, a class.

V: TRBV19; D: NA; J: TRBJ1-5; size: few; CDR3: CASTGWQMRDSNQPQHF; DNA: TGTGCCAGTACGGGTTGGCAGATGAGGGATAGCAATCAGCCCCAGCATTTT
V: TRBV15; D: NA; J: TRBJ1-5; size: NA; CDR3: CATSRDGINQPQHF; DNA: TGTGCCACCAGCAGAGACGGGATTAACCAGCCCCAGCATTTT
V: TRBV28; D: NA; J: TRBJ1-2; size: NA; CDR3: CASNKNSYGYTF; DNA: TGTGCCAGCAACAAAAACAGTTATGGCTACACCTTC
V: TRBV5-1; D: TRBD2; J: TRBJ2-2; size: NA; CDR3: CASSFSGDGELFF; DNA: TGCGCCAGCAGCTTTAGCGGGGACGGGGAGCTGTTTTTT
V: TRBV6-1; D: NA; J: TRBJ2-7; size: NA; CDR3: CASARQVRYEQYF; DNA: TGTGCCAGCGCCCGACAGGTGCGCTACGAGCAGTACTTC
V: TRBV5-4; D: NA; J: TRBJ2-2; size: NA; CDR3: CASSLLTKPNTGELFF; DNA: TGTGCCAGCAGCTTGCTGACTAAGCCGAACACCGGGGAGCTGTTTTTT
V: TRBV27; D: NA; J: TRBJ2-3; size: NA; CDR3: CASSSGLHTDTQYF; DNA: TGTGCCAGCAGTTCGGGACTTCACACAGATACGCAGTATTTT
V: TRBV7-6; D: NA; J: TRBJ2-3; size: NA; CDR3: CASSSMTYSTDTQYF; DNA: TGTGCCAGCAGCTCCATGACATACAGCACAGATACGCAGTATTTT
V: TRBV6-1; D: NA; J: TRBJ2-3; size: NA; CDR3: CASSVQGYTQYF; DNA: TGTGCCAGCAGTGTCCAGGGGTATACGCAGTATTTT
V: TRBV5-5; D: NA; J: TRBJ2-4; size: NA; CDR3: CASSFGGPDIQYF; DNA: TGTGCCAGCAGCTTCGGGGGGCCGGACATTCAGTACTTC
V: TRBV11-2; D: TRBD1; J: TRBJ2-7; size: NA; CDR3: CASSSTGTGLYEQYF; DNA: TGTGCCAGCAGCTCCACCGGGACAGGGCTCTACGAGCAGTACTTC
V: TRBV30; D: TRBD1; J: TRBJ1-1; size: NA; CDR3: CAWDRGLGTEAFF; DNA: TGTGCCTGGGACAGGGGGCTCGGCACTGAAGCTTTCTTT
V: TRBV15; D: NA; J: TRBJ2-6; size: NA; CDR3: CATSRDHRTSGANVLTF; DNA: TGTGCCACCAGCAGAGATCACAGGACCTCTGGGGCCAACGTCCTGACTTTC
V: TRBV19; D: TRBD2; J: TRBJ2-3; size: NA; CDR3: CASSIFLAGTDTQYF; DNA: TGTGCCAGTAGTATCTTCCTAGCGGGCACAGATACGCAGTATTTT
V: TRBV5-6; D: TRBD1; J: TRBJ1-6; size: once; CDR3: CASSPRTGGSYNSPLHF; DNA: TGTGCCAGCAGCCCGCGGACAGGGGGATCCTATAATTCACCCCTCCACTTT
V: TRBV7-2; D: NA; J: TRBJ2-7; size: NA; CDR3: CASSLALGTYEQYF; DNA: TGTGCCAGCAGCTTAGCCCTAGGAACCTACGAGCAGTACTTC
V: TRBV9; D: TRBD2; J: TRBJ2-1; size: NA; CDR3: CASSPRGGGWSYNEQFF; DNA: TGTGCCAGCAGCCCTCGGGGGGGAGGATGGTCCTACAATGAGCAGTTCTTC
V: TRBV7-8; D: NA; J: TRBJ1-1; size: NA; CDR3: CASSPDRTANTEAFF; DNA: TGTGCCAGCAGCCCCGACAGGACAGCTAACACTGAAGCTTTCTTT
V: TRBV7-3; D: NA; J: TRBJ2-1; size: NA; CDR3: CASSLTGQGDNEQFF; DNA: TGTGCCAGCAGCTTAACCGGCCAGGGTGATAATGAGCAGTTCTTC
V: TRBV4-1; D: NA; J: TRBJ2-6; size: few; CDR3: CASSQVQSSGANVLTF; DNA: TGCGCCAGCAGCCAAGTCCAGTCCTCTGGGGCCAACGTCCTGACTTTC
V: TRBV7-9; D: NA; J: TRBJ1-4; size: NA; CDR3: CASSPIPGLLNEKLFF; DNA: TGTGCCAGCAGCCCCATTCCAGGACTCCTTAATGAAAAACTGTTTTTT
V: TRBV15; D: TRBD1; J: TRBJ1-1; size: NA; CDR3: CATSREVGTGGTEAFF; DNA: TGTGCCACCAGCAGAGAGGTAGGGACAGGGGGCACTGAAGCTTTCTTT
V: TRBV29-1; D: NA; J: TRBJ2-3; size: NA; CDR3: CSAARGGSSTDTQYF; DNA: TGCAGCGCCGCGAGGGGGGGAAGTAGCACAGATACGCAGTATTTT
V: TRBV29-1; D: NA; J: TRBJ2-3; size: NA; CDR3: CSVERGGSTDTQYF; DNA: TGCAGCGTTGAGCGGGGCGGGAGCACAGATACGCAGTATTTT
V: TRBV5-4; D: NA; J: TRBJ2-1; size: NA; CDR3: CASSLAGGLSYNEQFF; DNA: TGTGCCAGCAGCTTGGCGGGCGGACTCTCCTACAATGAGCAGTTCTTC
V: TRBV21-1; D: NA; J: TRBJ2-7; size: NA; CDR3: CASSNPGNYEQYF; DNA: TGTGCCAGCAGCAATCCGGGGAACTACGAGCAGTACTTC
V: TRBV28; D: NA; J: TRBJ1-2; size: NA; CDR3: CASSVTGYGYTF; DNA: TGTGCCAGCAGTGTAACAGGCTATGGCTACACCTTC
V: TRBV9; D: NA; J: TRBJ1-4; size: NA; CDR3: CASSPGQGHEKLFF; DNA: TGTGCCAGCAGCCCTGGCCAGGGCCATGAAAAACTGTTTTTT
V: TRBV19; D: NA; J: TRBJ2-4; size: NA; CDR3: CASSIVWGPENIQYF; DNA: TGTGCCAGTAGTATAGTGTGGGGGCCGGAAAACATTCAGTACTTC
V: TRBV9; D: NA; J: TRBJ2-1; size: NA; CDR3: CASSVQAYNEQFF; DNA: TGTGCCAGCAGCGTTCAGGCCTACAATGAGCAGTTCTTC
V: TRBV28; D: NA; J: TRBJ1-1; size: NA; CDR3: CASDSGMNTEAFF; DNA: TGTGCCAGCGATTCGGGAATGAACACTGAAGCTTTCTTT
V: TRBV30; D: NA; J: TRBJ2-3; size: NA; CDR3: CAWSYSTDTQYF; DNA: TGTGCCTGGAGCTATAGCACAGATACGCAGTATTTT
V: TRBV19; D: TRBD1; J: TRBJ2-3; size: NA; CDR3: CASSTQGWGDTQYF; DNA: TGTGCCAGTAGTACACAGGGGTGGGGAGATACGCAGTATTTT
V: TRBV19; D: NA; J: TRBJ1-5; size: NA; CDR3: CASSSTGNNQPQHF; DNA: TGTGCCAGTAGTTCGACGGGTAACAATCAGCCCCAGCATTTT
V: TRBV10-1; D: TRBD1; J: TRBJ2-7; size: NA; CDR3: CASSETGTGRYEQYF; DNA: TGCGCCAGCAGTGAAACCGGGACAGGGAGGTACGAGCAGTACTTC
V: TRBV5-1; D: NA; J: TRBJ2-1; size: medium-sized; CDR3: CASSSGVSYNEQFF; DNA: TGCGCCAGCAGCTCGGGTGTATCCTACAATGAGCAGTTCTTC
V: TRBV5-1; D: TRBD1; J: TRBJ1-1; size: NA; CDR3: CASRRGQANTEAFF; DNA: TGCGCCAGCAGACGGGGACAGGCGAACACTGAAGCTTTCTTT
V: TRBV18; D: NA; J: TRBJ2-1; size: NA; CDR3: CASSPSDSSYNEQFF; DNA: TGTGCCAGCTCACCCTCGGACAGCTCCTACAATGAGCAGTTCTTC
V: TRBV19; D: NA; J: TRBJ2-2; size: once; CDR3: CASIDGTPSTGELFF; DNA: TGTGCCAGTATAGACGGGACACCGTCCACCGGGGAGCTGTTTTTT
V: TRBV5-1; D: TRBD2; J: TRBJ2-7; size: NA; CDR3: CASSSAGGQYEQYF; DNA: TGCGCCAGCAGCTCCGCGGGAGGGCAATACGAGCAGTACTTC
V: TRBV2; D: NA; J: TRBJ2-5; size: NA; CDR3: CASSDVGGWETQYF; DNA: TGTGCCAGCAGTGATGTCGGGGGATGGGAGACCCAGTACTTC
V: TRBV5-1; D: TRBD2; J: TRBJ2-5; size: NA; CDR3: CASSSLAGGLWETQYF; DNA: TGCGCCAGCAGCTCCCTAGCGGGAGGGCTTTGGGAGACCCAGTACTTC
V: TRBV4-1; D: NA; J: TRBJ2-5; size: NA; CDR3: CASSQDGGGGETQYF; DNA: TGCGCCAGCAGCCAAGATGGGGGAGGTGGAGAGACCCAGTACTTC
V: TRBV4-1; D: NA; J: TRBJ1-4; size: NA; CDR3: CASSQGSGFLEKLFF; DNA: TGCGCCAGCAGCCAAGGGTCAGGGTTCTTGGAAAAACTGTTTTTT
V: TRBV28; D: TRBD1; J: TRBJ2-7; size: NA; CDR3: CASSLQATGNYEQYF; DNA: TGTGCCAGCAGTTTACAGGCGACAGGGAACTACGAGCAGTACTTC
V: TRBV4-2; D: NA; J: TRBJ2-2; size: NA; CDR3: CASSQAEFGAGELFF; DNA: TGTGCCAGCAGCCAAGCGGAGTTTGGAGCCGGGGAGCTGTTTTTT
V: TRBV19; D: TRBD1; J: TRBJ1-5; size: NA; CDR3: CASSILQGGNQPQHF; DNA: TGTGCCAGTAGTATACTTCAGGGGGGAAATCAGCCCCAGCATTTT
V: TRBV7-8; D: TRBD1; J: TRBJ1-3; size: NA; CDR3: CASSPGQGFSGNTIYF; DNA: TGTGCCAGCAGCCCGGGACAGGGTTTCTCAGGAAACACCATATATTTT
V: TRBV29-1; D: NA; J: TRBJ2-3; size: NA; CDR3: CSVEAGGGGNTDTQYF; DNA: TGCAGCGTTGAAGCTGGAGGCGGGGGCAACACAGATACGCAGTATTTT
V: TRBV2; D: NA; J: TRBJ1-1; size: few; CDR3: CATKGAALNTEAFF; DNA: TGTGCCACCAAAGGGGCCGCCCTGAACACTGAAGCTTTCTTT
V: TRBV7-8; D: NA; J: TRBJ2-7; size: NA; CDR3: CASSLGGDPDEQYF; DNA: TGTGCCAGCAGCTTAGGGGGGGACCCGGACGAGCAGTACTTC
V: TRBV20-1; D: TRBD2; J: TRBJ2-7; size: few; CDR3: CSARRGIEQYF; DNA: TGCAGTGCTAGGCGGGGGATCGAGCAGTACTTC
V: TRBV20-1; D: NA; J: TRBJ1-2; size: NA; CDR3: CSESGNTF; DNA: TGCAGTGAATCGGGGAACACCTTC
V: TRBV6-1; D: TRBD1; J: TRBJ1-2; size: NA; CDR3: CASARTGYGYTF; DNA: TGTGCCAGCGCTCGGACAGGCTATGGCTACACCTTC
V: TRBV6-1; D: TRBD2; J: TRBJ2-1; size: NA; CDR3: CASSEVFSGGAYNEQFF; DNA: TGTGCCAGCAGTGAAGTTTTTAGCGGGGGAGCCTACAATGAGCAGTTCTTC
V: TRBV6-1; D: TRBD2; J: TRBJ2-1; size: NA; CDR3: CASRKGLAVYNEQFF; DNA: TGTGCCAGCAGGAAAGGACTAGCGGTGTACAATGAGCAGTTCTTC